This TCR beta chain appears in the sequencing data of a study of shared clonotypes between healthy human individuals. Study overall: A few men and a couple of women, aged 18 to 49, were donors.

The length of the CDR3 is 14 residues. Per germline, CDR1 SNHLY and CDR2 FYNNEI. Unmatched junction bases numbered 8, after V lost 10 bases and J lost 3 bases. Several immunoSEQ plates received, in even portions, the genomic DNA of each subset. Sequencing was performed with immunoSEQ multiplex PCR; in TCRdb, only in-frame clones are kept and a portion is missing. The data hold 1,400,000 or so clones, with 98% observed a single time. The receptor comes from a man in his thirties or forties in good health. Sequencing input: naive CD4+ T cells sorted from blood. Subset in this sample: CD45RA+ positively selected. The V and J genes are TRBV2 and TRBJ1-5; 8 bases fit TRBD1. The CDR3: CATTDRDNNQPQHF. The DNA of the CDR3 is TGTGCCACCACGGACAGGGACAACAATCAGCCCCAGCATTTT.